A single TCR beta chain is shown here with its context. The specificity of this receptor is unknown. The record has no base qualities; no much larger clone is one base away. The sample is drawn from a study of radiotherapy plus CTLA-4 blockade in lung cancer (dated by TCRdb to 2016 to 2018). Study-wide context: Objective responses occurred in more than 15% of enrolled patients, and 31% achieved disease control. Beyond this particular receptor, the publication reports: After treatment with radiotherapy and ipilimumab, TCR clones that originated in tumors expanded in peripheral blood. Increased serum interferon-beta after radiation, together with early dynamic changes in blood T cell clones, were reported to be the strongest predictors of response.

Reading from cysteine to phenylalanine, the CDR3 counts 16 amino acids. Just the 48-base CDR3 DNA is kept, in frame starting at base 1. V was cut back by 5 bases and J by 4 bases, leaving a gap of 17 bases between them. CDR1 SGHTA and CDR2 FQGNSA were looked up in the germline V gene. The study evaluated CTLA-4 blockade (ipilimumab) given together with focal radiation therapy in patients who had chemo-refractory metastatic non-small-cell lung cancer. To prepare the library, the immunoSEQ multiplex PCR assay was applied. TCRdb took this table from immuneACCESS and kept in-frame rearrangements with V and J called. Such tables lack part of the clones; where checked against another copy, unresolved V genes explain under half of the gap, and the rest is unexplained. The sample includes about 59,000 clones, with around three quarters observed a single time. The ten largest clones capture about 9% of the sample.

The sample in question was peripheral blood, obtained from a patient treated with radiotherapy plus ipilimumab. This TCR came from a human donor with non-small cell lung cancer whose response to radiotherapy plus ipilimumab could not be evaluated. The receptor chain draws on TRBV7-2 and TRBJ1-4, and TRBD1 may be the D gene, going by 6 matching bases. At the DNA level, the sequence is TGTGCCAGCAGCCTGGATTACAGGGCCAATAATGAAAAACTGTTTTTT. It specifies CASSLDYRANNEKLFF.